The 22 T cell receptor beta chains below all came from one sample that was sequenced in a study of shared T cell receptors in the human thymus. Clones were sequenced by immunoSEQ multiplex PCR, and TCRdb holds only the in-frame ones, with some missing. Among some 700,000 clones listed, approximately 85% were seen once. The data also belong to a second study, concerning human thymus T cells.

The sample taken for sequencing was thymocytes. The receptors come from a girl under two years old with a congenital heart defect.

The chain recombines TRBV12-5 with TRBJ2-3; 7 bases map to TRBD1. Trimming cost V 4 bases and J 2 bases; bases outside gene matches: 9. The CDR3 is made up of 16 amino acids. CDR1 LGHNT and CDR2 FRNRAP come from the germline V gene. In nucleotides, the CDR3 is TGTGCTAGTGGTTCCTCCCTACAGGGGACCACAGATACGCAGTATTTT. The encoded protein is CASGSSLQGTTDTQYF. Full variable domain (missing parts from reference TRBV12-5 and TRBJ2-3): DARVTQTPRHKVTEMGQEVTMRCQPILGHNTVFWYRQTMMQGLELLAYFRNRAPLDDSGMPKDRFSAEMPDATLATLKIQPSEPRDSAVYFCASGSSLQGTTDTQYFGPGTRLTVL.

The CDR3 DNA is TGTGCCAGCCAGGGACTGATCAATCAGCCCCAGCATTTT. It encodes CASQGLINQPQHF. The chain combines TRBV19 with TRBJ1-5, with D possibly TRBD1 on 5 matching bases. The ends were cut back, 9 bases at V and 3 bases at J, with 12 bases in the middle. There are 13 residues in the CDR3. Germline assignment: CDR1 LNHDA and CDR2 SQIVND (reference sequence).

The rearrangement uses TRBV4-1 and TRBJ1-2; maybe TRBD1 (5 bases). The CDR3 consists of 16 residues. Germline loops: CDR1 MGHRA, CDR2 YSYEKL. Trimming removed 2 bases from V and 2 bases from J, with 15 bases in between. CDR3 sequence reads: CASSQRFRVSNYGYTF. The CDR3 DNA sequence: TGCGCCAGCAGCCAACGCTTCAGGGTATCCAACTATGGCTACACCTTC.

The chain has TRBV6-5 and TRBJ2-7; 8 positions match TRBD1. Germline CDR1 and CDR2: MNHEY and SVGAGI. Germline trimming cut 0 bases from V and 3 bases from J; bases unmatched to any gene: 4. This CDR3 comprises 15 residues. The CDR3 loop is CASSYSPRGLYEQYF. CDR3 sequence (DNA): TGTGCCAGCAGTTACTCCCCCAGGGGGCTCTACGAGCAGTACTTC.

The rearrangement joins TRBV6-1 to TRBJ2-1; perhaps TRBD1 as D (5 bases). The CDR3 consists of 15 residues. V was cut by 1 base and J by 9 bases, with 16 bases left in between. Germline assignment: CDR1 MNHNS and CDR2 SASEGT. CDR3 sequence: CASSEVWWQGSEQFF. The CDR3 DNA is TGTGCCAGCAGTGAAGTATGGTGGCAGGGCAGTGAGCAGTTCTTC.

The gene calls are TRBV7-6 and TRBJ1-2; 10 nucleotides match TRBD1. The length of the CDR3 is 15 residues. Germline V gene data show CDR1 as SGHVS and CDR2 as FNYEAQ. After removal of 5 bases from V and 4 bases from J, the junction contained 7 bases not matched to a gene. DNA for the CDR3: TGTGCCAGCAGCCCCCGGGACAGGGGTGTCTATGGCTACACCTTC. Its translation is CASSPRDRGVYGYTF.

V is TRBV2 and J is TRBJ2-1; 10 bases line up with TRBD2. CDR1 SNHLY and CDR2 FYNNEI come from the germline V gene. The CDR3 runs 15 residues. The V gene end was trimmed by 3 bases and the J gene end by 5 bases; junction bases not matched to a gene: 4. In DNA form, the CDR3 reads TGTGCCAGCAGTGAGCTAGCGGGGGCGGACAATGAGCAGTTCTTC. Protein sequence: CASSELAGADNEQFF.

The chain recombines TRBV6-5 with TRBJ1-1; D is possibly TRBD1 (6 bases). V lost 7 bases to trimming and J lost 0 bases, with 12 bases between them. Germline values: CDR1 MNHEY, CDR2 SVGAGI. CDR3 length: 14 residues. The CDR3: CASKGGGMNTEAFF. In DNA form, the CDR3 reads TGTGCCAGCAAAGGGGGGGGAATGAACACTGAAGCTTTCTTT.

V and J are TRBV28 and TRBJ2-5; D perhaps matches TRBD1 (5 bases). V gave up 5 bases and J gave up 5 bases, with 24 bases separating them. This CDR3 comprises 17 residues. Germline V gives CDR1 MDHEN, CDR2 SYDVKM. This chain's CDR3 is CASSAGFYIRGSETQYF. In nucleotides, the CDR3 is TGTGCCAGCAGTGCCGGTTTTTACATTAGGGGATCGGAGACCCAGTACTTC.

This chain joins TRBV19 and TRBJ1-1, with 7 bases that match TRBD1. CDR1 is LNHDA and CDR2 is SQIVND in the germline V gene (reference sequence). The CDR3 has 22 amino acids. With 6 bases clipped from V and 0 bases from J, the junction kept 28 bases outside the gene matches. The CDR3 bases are TGTGCCAGTAGATCAGTCCCTTTCCCGGGACAGTCACCCTGGGTCTTGAACACTGAAGCTTTCTTT. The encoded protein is CASRSVPFPGQSPWVLNTEAFF.

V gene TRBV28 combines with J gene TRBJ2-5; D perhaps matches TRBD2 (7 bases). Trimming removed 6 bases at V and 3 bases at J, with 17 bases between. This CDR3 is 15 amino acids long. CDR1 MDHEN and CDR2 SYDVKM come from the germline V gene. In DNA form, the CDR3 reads TGTGCCAGCAGACGTCCGGGGGGCGGCGAAGAGACCCAGTACTTC. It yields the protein CASRRPGGGEETQYF.

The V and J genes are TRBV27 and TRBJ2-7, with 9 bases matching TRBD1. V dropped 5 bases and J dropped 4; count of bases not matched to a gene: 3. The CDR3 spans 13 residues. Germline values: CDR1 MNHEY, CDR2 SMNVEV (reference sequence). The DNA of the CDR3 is TGTGCCAGCAGTCAGGACAGGGGATACGAGCAGTACTTC. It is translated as CASSQDRGYEQYF.

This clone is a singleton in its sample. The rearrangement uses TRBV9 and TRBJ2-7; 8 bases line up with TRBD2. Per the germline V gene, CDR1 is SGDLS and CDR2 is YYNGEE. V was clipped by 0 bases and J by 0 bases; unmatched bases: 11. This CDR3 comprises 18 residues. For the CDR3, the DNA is TGTGCCAGCAGCGTAGGCAGCGGGGGAACGACGCTCTCCTACGAGCAGTACTTC. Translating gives CASSVGSGGTTLSYEQYF.

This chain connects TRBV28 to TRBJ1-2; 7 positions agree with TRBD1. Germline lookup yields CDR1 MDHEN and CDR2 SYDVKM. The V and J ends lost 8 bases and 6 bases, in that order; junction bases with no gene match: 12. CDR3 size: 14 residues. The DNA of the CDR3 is TGTGCCAGCCGACGACAGGGAGTTGCGAATGGCTACACCTTC. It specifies CASRRQGVANGYTF.

The CDR3 bases are TGTGCCAGCAGCCTTCTAGGAGGGGCCCACTACGAGCAGTACTTC. Its translation: CASSLLGGAHYEQYF. The J gene is TRBJ2-7, the V gene TRBV5-6, with D possibly matching TRBD2 (6 bases). The CDR3 loop spans 15 amino acids. The germline V gene has CDR1 SGHDT and CDR2 YYEEEE. V lost 4 bases to trimming and J lost 3 bases, with 17 bases between them. The full variable domain, rest sourced from reference TRBV5-6 and TRBJ2-7, is DAGVTQSPTHLIKTRGQQVTLRCSPKSGHDTVSWYQQALGQGPQFIFQYYEEEERQRGNFPDRFSGHQFPNYSSELNVNALLLGDSALYLCASSLLGGAHYEQYFGPGTRLTVT.

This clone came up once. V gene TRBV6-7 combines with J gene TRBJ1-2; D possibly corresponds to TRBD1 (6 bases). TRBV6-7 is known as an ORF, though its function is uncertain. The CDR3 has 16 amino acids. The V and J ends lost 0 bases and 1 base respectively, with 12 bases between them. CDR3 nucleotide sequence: TGTGCCAGCAGTTACTCGGGACATATGCTTAACTATGGCTACACCTTC. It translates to CASSYSGHMLNYGYTF.

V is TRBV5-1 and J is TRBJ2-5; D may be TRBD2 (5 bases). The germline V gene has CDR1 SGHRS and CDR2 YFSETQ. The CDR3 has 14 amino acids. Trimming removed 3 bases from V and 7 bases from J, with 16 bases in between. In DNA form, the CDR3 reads TGCGCCAGCAGCTCGATGGGGTTTGGAGGGACCCAGTACTTC. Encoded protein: CASSSMGFGGTQYF.

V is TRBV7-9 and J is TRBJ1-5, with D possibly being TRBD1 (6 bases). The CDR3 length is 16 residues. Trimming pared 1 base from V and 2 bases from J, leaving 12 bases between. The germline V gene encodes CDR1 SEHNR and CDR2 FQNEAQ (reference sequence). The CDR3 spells CASSLGAGARNQPQHF. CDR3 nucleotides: TGTGCCAGCAGCTTAGGGGCAGGGGCTCGCAATCAGCCCCAGCATTTT.

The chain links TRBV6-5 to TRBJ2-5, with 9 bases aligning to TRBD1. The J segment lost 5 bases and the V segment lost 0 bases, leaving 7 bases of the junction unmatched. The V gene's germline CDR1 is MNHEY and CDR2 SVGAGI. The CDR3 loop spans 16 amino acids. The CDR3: CASSYSREDRGETQYF. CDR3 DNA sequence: TGTGCCAGCAGTTACTCCCGTGAGGACAGGGGTGAGACCCAGTACTTC.

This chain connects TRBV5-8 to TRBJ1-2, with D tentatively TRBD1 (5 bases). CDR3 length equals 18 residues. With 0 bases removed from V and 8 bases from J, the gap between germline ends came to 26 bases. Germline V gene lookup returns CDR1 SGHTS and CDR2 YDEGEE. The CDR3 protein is CASSLGGTLRRPARGYTF. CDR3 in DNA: TGTGCCAGCAGCTTGGGGGGCACCCTTAGAAGACCCGCCCGCGGCTACACCTTC.

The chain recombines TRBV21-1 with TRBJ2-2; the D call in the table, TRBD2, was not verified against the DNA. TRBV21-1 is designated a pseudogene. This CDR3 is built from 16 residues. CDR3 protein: CASSNLAGEVTGELFF. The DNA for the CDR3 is TGTGCCAGCAGCAACTTAGCGGGGGAGGTCACCGGGGAGCTGTTTTTT.

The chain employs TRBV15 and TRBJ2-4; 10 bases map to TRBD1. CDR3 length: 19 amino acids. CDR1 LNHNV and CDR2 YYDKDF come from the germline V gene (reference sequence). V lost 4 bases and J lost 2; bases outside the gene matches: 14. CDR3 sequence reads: CATSTVPGQGSRTKNIQYF. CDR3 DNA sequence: TGTGCCACCAGCACCGTCCCGGGACAGGGGTCCAGGACCAAAAACATTCAGTACTTC.